This TCR beta chain was identified in a study of beta chain features in type 1 diabetes. Germline V lookup: CDR1 PRHDT, CDR2 FYEKMQ (reference sequence). With 5 bases clipped from V and 5 bases from J, the junction kept 6 bases outside the gene matches. This CDR3 is 16 amino acids long. Since all of the isolated RNA was reverse transcribed, expressed TCRB transcripts were what got sequenced. Only in-frame clones appear in the TCRdb table, and some are missing; sequencing was by immunoSEQ multiplex PCR. The table lists about 240,000 clones, about 25% of them singletons, with roughly 4% in the top ten.

The chain carries TRBV13 and TRBJ2-1, with 13 bases matching TRBD2. The sequence was collected from a man aged 30 to 39 in good health. Sequenced sample: central memory CD4+ T cells from blood. As DNA, the CDR3 is TGTGCCAGCAGCCAATGGACTAGCGGGAGAAACAATGAGCAGTTCTTC. It specifies CASSQWTSGRNNEQFF.